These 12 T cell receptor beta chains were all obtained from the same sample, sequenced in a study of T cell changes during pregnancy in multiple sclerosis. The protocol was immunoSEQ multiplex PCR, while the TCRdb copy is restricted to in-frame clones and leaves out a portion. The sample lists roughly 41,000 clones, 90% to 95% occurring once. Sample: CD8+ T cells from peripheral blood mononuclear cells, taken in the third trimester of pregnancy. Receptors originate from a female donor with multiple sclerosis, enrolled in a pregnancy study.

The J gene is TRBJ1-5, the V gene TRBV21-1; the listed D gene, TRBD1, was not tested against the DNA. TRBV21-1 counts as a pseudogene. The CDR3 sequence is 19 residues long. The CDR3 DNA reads TGTGCCAGCAGCAAGGGCGGACAGGGGGCGACGTATAGCAATCAGCCCCAGCATTTT. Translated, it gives CASSKGGQGATYSNQPQHF.

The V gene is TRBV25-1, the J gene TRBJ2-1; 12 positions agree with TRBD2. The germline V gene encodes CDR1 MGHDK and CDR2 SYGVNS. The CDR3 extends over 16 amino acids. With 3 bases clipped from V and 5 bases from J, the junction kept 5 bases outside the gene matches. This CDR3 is CASSEYRLAGDNEQFF. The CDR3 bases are TGTGCCAGCAGTGAGTACCGACTAGCGGGGGACAATGAGCAGTTCTTC.

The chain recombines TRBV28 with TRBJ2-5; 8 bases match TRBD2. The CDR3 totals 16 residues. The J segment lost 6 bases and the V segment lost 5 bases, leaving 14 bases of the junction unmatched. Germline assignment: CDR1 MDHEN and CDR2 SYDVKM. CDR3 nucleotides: TGTGCCAGCAGTCACACACACGGACTAGCCTCGCAGACCCAGTACTTC. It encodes CASSHTHGLASQTQYF.

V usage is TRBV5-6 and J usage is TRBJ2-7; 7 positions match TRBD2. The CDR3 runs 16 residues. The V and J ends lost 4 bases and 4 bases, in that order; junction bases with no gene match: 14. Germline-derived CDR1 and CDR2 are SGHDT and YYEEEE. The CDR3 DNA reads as TGTGCCAGCAGCGGGACCCAGTCAGGACTAGAGTACGAGCAGTACTTC. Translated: CASSGTQSGLEYEQYF.

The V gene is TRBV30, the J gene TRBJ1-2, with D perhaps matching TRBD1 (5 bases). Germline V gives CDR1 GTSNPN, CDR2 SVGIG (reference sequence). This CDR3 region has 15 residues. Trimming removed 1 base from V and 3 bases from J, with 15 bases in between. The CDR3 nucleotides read TGTGCCTGGAGTGACGGGGCCTGGAGGGACTATGGCTACACCTTC. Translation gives CAWSDGAWRDYGYTF.

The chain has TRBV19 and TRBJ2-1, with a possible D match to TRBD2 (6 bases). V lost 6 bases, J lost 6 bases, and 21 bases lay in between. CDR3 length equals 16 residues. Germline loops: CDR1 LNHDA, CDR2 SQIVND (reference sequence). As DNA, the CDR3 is TGTGCCAGTAGGCCGCCGGGACTTAAAAAAATCAATGAGCAGTTCTTC. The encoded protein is CASRPPGLKKINEQFF. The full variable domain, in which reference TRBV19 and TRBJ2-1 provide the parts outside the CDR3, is DGGITQSPKYLFRKEGQNVTLSCEQNLNHDAMYWYRQDPGQGLRLIYYSQIVNDFQKGDIAEGYSVSREKKESFPLTVTSAQKNPTAFYLCASRPPGLKKINEQFFGPGTRLTVL.

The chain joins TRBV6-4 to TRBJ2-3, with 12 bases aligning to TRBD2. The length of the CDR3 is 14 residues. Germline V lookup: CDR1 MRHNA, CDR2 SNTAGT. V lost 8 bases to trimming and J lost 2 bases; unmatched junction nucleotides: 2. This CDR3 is CASRLAGDTDTQYF. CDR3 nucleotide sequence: TGTGCCAGCCGACTAGCGGGGGACACAGATACGCAGTATTTT.

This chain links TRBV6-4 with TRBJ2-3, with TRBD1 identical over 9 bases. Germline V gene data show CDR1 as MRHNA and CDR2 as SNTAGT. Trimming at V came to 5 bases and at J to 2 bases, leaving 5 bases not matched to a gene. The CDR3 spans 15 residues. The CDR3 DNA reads TGTGCCAGCAGTCACCGGGACAGGGACACAGATACGCAGTATTTT. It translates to CASSHRDRDTDTQYF.

In DNA form, the CDR3 reads TGTGCCAGTAGTATTACCAGAAGCTCCTATAATTCACCCCTCCACTTT. As protein: CASSITRSSYNSPLHF. V and J are TRBV19 and TRBJ1-6; D is undetermined. Germline-derived CDR1 and CDR2 are LNHDA and SQIVND (reference sequence). V was clipped by 3 bases and J by 0 bases, with 9 bases between them. The CDR3 contains 16 residues.

CDR3: CASSLDGTDTQYF. CDR3 coding DNA: TGTGCCAGCAGCTTAGACGGGACAGATACGCAGTATTTT. V gene TRBV7-3 combines with J gene TRBJ2-3; D unclear. V lost 2 bases and J lost 3, with 6 bases in between. This CDR3 has 13 residues. CDR1 is SGHTA and CDR2 is FQGTGA in the germline V gene.

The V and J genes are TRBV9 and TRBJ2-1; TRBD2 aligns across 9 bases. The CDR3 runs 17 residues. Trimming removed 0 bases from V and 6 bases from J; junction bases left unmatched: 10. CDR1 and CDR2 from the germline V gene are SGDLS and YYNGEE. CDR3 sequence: CASSVGASSGGLNEQFF. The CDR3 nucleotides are TGTGCCAGCAGCGTAGGGGCTTCAAGCGGGGGGCTCAATGAGCAGTTCTTC.

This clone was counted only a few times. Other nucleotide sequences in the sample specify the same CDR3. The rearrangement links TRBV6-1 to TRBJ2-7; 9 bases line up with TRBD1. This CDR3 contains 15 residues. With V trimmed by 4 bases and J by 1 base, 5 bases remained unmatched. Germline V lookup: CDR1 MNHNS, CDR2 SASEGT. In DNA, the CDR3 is TGTGCCAGCAGTGTAATACAGGGGGCATCCTACGAGCAGTACTTC. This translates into CASSVIQGASYEQYF.